Listed below are T cell receptor beta chains from one sample, sequenced in a study of blood T cell repertoires in COVID-19. Profiled with immunoSEQ multiplex PCR; TCRdb holds only in-frame clones, not every one. The data contain some 180,000 clones, about 83% of them singletons. The specimen was peripheral blood. The receptor set was obtained from an elderly woman with acute or convalescent COVID-19. Each CDR3 is given with its conserved first and last residue. Each record gives: J gene, clone size, V gene, D gene, CDR3 DNA, CDR3 protein. D genes are given only for firm matches. Size tells how often a clone was seen (once, few, many) or the class of an expanded clone, and some rows leave it out.

>TRBJ1-2|few|TRBV3-1/TRBV3-2|TRBD1
TGTGCCAGCAGCCCTGGGACAGGGCATTCGTCTAACTATGGCTACACCTTC
CASSPGTGHSSNYGYTF
>TRBJ2-1|NA|TRBV3-1/TRBV3-2|TRBD2
TGTGCCAGCAGCCAGGCCGGGACTAGCGGAGATGAGCAGTTCTTC
CASSQAGTSGDEQFF
>TRBJ1-2|NA|TRBV30|NA
TGTGCCTGGAGTTCAGACAGCAACTATGGCTACACCTTC
CAWSSDSNYGYTF
>TRBJ1-1|NA|TRBV11-2|NA
TGTGCCAGCAGCTTAGGTCCGGGAACGAACACTGAAGCTTTCTTT
CASSLGPGTNTEAFF
>TRBJ1-1|once|TRBV6-5|TRBD1
TGTGCCAGCAGTTACGGACAGGTGGGGATGAACACTGAAGCTTTCTTT
CASSYGQVGMNTEAFF
>TRBJ1-5|NA|TRBV19|NA
TGTGCCAGTAGTATATCCGGAGATAGCAATCAGCCCCAGCATTTT
CASSISGDSNQPQHF
>TRBJ1-2|NA|TRBV15|NA
TGTGCCACCAGAGGGGCTCTGGTCTATGGCAACACCTTC
CATRGALVYGNTF
>TRBJ2-1|NA|TRBV2|NA
TGTGCCAGCAGGGGGGGACTGTCAAGCTCCTACAATGAGCAGTTCTTC
CASRGGLSSSYNEQFF
>TRBJ1-5|NA|TRBV19|TRBD1
TGTGCCAGTAGTATAGGTCAGGGGGCCATTCAGCCCCAGCATTTT
CASSIGQGAIQPQHF
>TRBJ2-2|NA|TRBV7-2|NA
TGTGCCAGCAGACTACCTAGGAACACCGGGGAGCTGTTTTTT
CASRLPRNTGELFF
>TRBJ1-6|once|TRBV10-3|TRBD1
TGTGCCATCAGTGAGTCCCAGGGGGCCGATAATTCACCCCTCCACTTT
CAISESQGADNSPLHF
>TRBJ2-2|NA|TRBV19|TRBD1
TGTGCCAGTAGTATGGGGGACAGGGAAAACACCGGGGAGCTGTTTTTT
CASSMGDRENTGELFF
>TRBJ2-2|NA|TRBV29-1|TRBD1
TGCAGCGTTGATGGGACAGGGGGAACCGGGGAGCTGTTTTTT
CSVDGTGGTGELFF
>TRBJ1-4|NA|TRBV10-1|NA
TGCGCCAGCAGTGAGAGGCAGGTAAATGAAAAACTGTTTTTT
CASSERQVNEKLFF
>TRBJ2-3|NA|TRBV4-2|TRBD2
TGTGCCAGCAGCCAATCCGGGGGGGACTTCCGGGATACGCAGTATTTT
CASSQSGGDFRDTQYF
>TRBJ1-6|many|TRBV6-1|NA
TGTGCCAGCAGTGATTCTTATAATTCACCCCTCCACTTT
CASSDSYNSPLHF
>TRBJ1-6|NA|TRBV2|NA
TGTGCCAGCAGGTTACAGGGAGGGTCACCCCTCCACTTT
CASRLQGGSPLHF
>TRBJ2-1|NA|TRBV5-1|TRBD1
TGCGCCAGCAGCTTAGGACAGGGATACTACAATGAGCAGTTCTTC
CASSLGQGYYNEQFF
>TRBJ1-1|NA|TRBV29-1|NA
TGCAGCGTCTCCATCCCGGGTCTCTTCACTGAAGCTTTCTTT
CSVSIPGLFTEAFF
>TRBJ1-5|NA|TRBV28|TRBD1
TGTGCCAGCAGTTTGCCGACAGGGGGATCCCAGCCCCAGCATTTT
CASSLPTGGSQPQHF
>TRBJ1-6|NA|TRBV27|NA
TGTGCCAGCAGTCCCCTTGACAGAAGCAATAATTCACCCCTCCACTTT
CASSPLDRSNNSPLHF
>TRBJ1-2|NA|TRBV3-1/TRBV3-2|NA
TGTGCCAGCAGCCAAGAAGAGAATGGTGGCTACACCTTC
CASSQEENGGYTF
>TRBJ2-2|NA|TRBV19|TRBD1
TGTGCCAGTGGCCGACAGGGGACGGCCGGGGAGCTGTTTTTT
CASGRQGTAGELFF
>TRBJ2-1|once|TRBV29-1|NA
TGCAGCACCCGGGACTCCTACAATGAGCAGTTCTTC
CSTRDSYNEQFF
>TRBJ2-7|NA|TRBV7-2|NA
TGTGCCAGCAGCTTAGGGACAGTGAACTACGAGCAGTACTTC
CASSLGTVNYEQYF
>TRBJ1-2|NA|TRBV2|NA
TGTGCCAGCAGGGAGACCGTTAATGGCTATGGCTACACCTTC
CASRETVNGYGYTF
>TRBJ1-1|many|TRBV12-3/TRBV12-4|TRBD1
TGTGCCAGCAGTTGGACAGGGGGGACTGAAGCTTTCTTT
CASSWTGGTEAFF
>TRBJ2-7|NA|TRBV15|TRBD1
TGTGCCACCAGCAGAGGTTTGGGACAGGTCTCCTACGAGCAGTACTTC
CATSRGLGQVSYEQYF
>TRBJ2-1|NA|TRBV2|TRBD1
TGTGCCAGCAGAGACCCGGGACAGGGGAACAATGAGCAGTTCTTC
CASRDPGQGNNEQFF
>TRBJ2-7|NA|TRBV6-5|NA
TGTGCCAGTCAGCGGGCTCAACCCTACGAGCAGTACTTC
CASQRAQPYEQYF
>TRBJ2-3|NA|TRBV6-6|TRBD2
TGTGCCAGCAGCCCTGGGCTAGCGGGGGGAGATACGCAGTATTTT
CASSPGLAGGDTQYF
>TRBJ1-6|few|TRBV12-3/TRBV12-4|NA
TGTGCCAGCAGGAGGGGAGGCAATTCACCCCTCCACTTT
CASRRGGNSPLHF